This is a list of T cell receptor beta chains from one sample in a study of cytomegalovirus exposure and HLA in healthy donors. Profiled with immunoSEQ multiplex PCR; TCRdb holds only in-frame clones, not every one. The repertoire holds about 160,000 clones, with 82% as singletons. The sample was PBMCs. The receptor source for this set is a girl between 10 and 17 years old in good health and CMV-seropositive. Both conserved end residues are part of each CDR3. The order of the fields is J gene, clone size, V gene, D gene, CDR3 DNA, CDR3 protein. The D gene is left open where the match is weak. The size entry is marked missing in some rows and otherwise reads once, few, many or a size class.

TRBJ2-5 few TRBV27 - TGTGCCAGCAGTTTAAAGGGGAGGGAGACCCAGTACTTC CASSLKGRETQYF
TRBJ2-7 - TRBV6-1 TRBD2 TGTGCCGGGAGGGCGGCGGGGAGCTACGAGCAGTACTTC CAGRAAGSYEQYF
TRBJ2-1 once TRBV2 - TGTGCCAGCGGGGGACTTTACAATGAGCAGTTCTTC CASGGLYNEQFF
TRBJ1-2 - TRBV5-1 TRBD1 TGCGCCAGCAGCAACCACGACAGGGGCGAGCATGGCTACACCTTC CASSNHDRGEHGYTF
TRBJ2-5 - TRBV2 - TGTGCCAGCAGTCCCCTTTCAGTAGAGACCCAGTACTTC CASSPLSVETQYF
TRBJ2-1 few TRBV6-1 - TGTGCCAGCACTCGAAGGGGTCTGGTGTACAATGAGCAGTTCTTC CASTRRGLVYNEQFF
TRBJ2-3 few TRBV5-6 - TGTGCCAGCAGCTTCTCGGCAGGTAGCACAGATACGCAGTATTTT CASSFSAGSTDTQYF
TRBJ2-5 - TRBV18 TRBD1 TGTGCCAGCTCACCTCAGGGGGCCCGGGGAGAGACCCAGTACTTC CASSPQGARGETQYF
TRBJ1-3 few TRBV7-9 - TGTGCCAGCACCAATCGGGGGTCTGGAAACACCATATATTTT CASTNRGSGNTIYF
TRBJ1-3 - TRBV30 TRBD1 TGTGCCTGGGAGCGGACAGGGACTGGAAACACCATATATTTT CAWERTGTGNTIYF
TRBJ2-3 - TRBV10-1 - TGCGCCAGCAGTCTCGACAGTTCAGGGGAGAGGGATACGCAGTATTTT CASSLDSSGERDTQYF
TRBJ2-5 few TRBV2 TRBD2 TGTGCCAGCAACGGACTAGCGGGGGTAGAGACCCAGTACTTC CASNGLAGVETQYF
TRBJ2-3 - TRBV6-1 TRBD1 TGTGCCAGCATCGTCGGGACAGCCACAGATACGCAGTATTTT CASIVGTATDTQYF
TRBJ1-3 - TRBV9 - TGTGCCAGCAGCGCCGAGGGAAACACCATATATTTT CASSAEGNTIYF
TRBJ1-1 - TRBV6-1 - TGTGCCAGCATCGGGAACCCATCCATGAACACTGAAGCTTTCTTT CASIGNPSMNTEAFF
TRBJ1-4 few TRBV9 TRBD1 TGTGCCAGCAGCGCCGGGACAGGAGGTGGCAAACTGTTTTTT CASSAGTGGGKLFF
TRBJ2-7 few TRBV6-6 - TGTGCCAGCAGTTACCCCGGGACCTACGAGCAGTACTTC CASSYPGTYEQYF
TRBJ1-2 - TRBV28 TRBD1 TGTGCCAGCAGGACAGGGGGGCCTAACTATGGCTACACCTTC CASRTGGPNYGYTF
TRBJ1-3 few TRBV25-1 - TGTGCCAGCAATCACAGGCCAAGCTCTGGAAACACCATATATTTT CASNHRPSSGNTIYF
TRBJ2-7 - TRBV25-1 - TGTGCCAGCAGTGAATATAACGGCAGGGGGGCCTACGAGCAGTACTTC CASSEYNGRGAYEQYF
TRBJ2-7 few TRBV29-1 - TGCAGCGTTGATGGGCAGGGGAGGGATGAGCAGTACTTC CSVDGQGRDEQYF
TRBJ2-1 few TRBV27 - TGTGCCAGCAGTCCGCAGATCTACAATGAGCAGTTCTTC CASSPQIYNEQFF
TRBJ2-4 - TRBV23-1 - TGCGCCAGCAGTCATCGGACAAGGGGAAACATTCAGTACTTC CASSHRTRGNIQYF
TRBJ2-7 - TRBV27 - TGTGCCAGCAGTTTGGGGCGGTTACCGTACGAGCAGTACTTC CASSLGRLPYEQYF
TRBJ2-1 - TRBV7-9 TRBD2 TGTGCCAGCAGCCCGCAGACTAGCGGGAGGGCCGTTGGGCAGTTCTTC CASSPQTSGRAVGQFF
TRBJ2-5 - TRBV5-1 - TGCGCCAGCAGCTTGGAGGACGGCGGGGAAACCCAGTACTTC CASSLEDGGETQYF
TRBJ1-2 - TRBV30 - TGTGCCTGGAGTCTCACAGCAGGGTATGGCTACACCTTC CAWSLTAGYGYTF
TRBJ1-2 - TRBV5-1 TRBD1 TGCGCCAGCAGCTTGGAGGTAGGGGGCGACTATGGCTACACCTTC CASSLEVGGDYGYTF
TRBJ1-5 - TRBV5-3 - TGTGCCAGAAGCTTGGCCGGTTTATGCGGATCGGCGGCCAATCAGCCCCAGCATTTT CARSLAGLCGSAANQPQHF
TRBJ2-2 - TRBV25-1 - TGTGCCAGCAGTGATTTACAGGGTGCCGGGGAGCTGTTTTTT CASSDLQGAGELFF
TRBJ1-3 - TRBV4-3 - TGCGCCAGCAGCCAAAACCGGGACAACTCTGGAAACACCATATATTTT CASSQNRDNSGNTIYF
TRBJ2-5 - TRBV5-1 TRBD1 TGCGCCAGCAGCTGGACAGGGACAGTAGAAGAGACCCAGTACTTC CASSWTGTVEETQYF
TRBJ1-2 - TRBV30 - TGTGCCTGGAGGACACTCTATGGCTACACCTTC CAWRTLYGYTF
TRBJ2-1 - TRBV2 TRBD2 TGTGCCAGCAGTGAAGTAACTAGCGGTGCACCTGAGCAGTTCTTC CASSEVTSGAPEQFF
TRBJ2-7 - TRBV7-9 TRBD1 TGTGCCAGCAGCCACCTCGGACAGGGGATCAACGAGCAGTACTTC CASSHLGQGINEQYF
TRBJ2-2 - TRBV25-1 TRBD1 TGTGCCAGCAGTGAGGTCGCGACAGGGGGATCCGGGGAGCTGTTTTTT CASSEVATGGSGELFF
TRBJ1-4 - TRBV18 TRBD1 TGTGCCAGCTCACCTCGCCCGGGACAGGGGGAGATCTTGGATGAAAAACTGTTTTTT CASSPRPGQGEILDEKLFF
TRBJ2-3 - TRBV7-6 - TGTGCCAGCAGCTTACGAAAGACTAGCACAGATACGCAGTATTTT CASSLRKTSTDTQYF
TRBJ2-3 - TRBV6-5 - TGTGCCAGCCGGGTCTCCTACTCCACAGATACGCAGTATTTT CASRVSYSTDTQYF
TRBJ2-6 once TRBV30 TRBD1 TGTGCCTGGAGTGTAGGAGACAGGGGGCCCCTCGGGGCCAACGTCCTGACTTTC CAWSVGDRGPLGANVLTF
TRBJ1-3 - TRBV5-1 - TGCGCCAGCAGCTTGACAGGGCTCTCTGGAAACACCATATATTTT CASSLTGLSGNTIYF